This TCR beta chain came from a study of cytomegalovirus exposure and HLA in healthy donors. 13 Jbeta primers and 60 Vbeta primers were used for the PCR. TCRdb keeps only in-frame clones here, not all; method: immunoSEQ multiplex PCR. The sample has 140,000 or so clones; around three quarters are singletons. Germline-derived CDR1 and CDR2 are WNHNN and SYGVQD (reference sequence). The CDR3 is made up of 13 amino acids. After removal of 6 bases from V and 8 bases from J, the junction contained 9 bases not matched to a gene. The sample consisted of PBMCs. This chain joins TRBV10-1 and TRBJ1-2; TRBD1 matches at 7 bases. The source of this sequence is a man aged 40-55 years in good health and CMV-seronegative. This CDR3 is CASSNDRVEGYTF. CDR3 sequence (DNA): TGCGCCAGCAGCAACGACAGGGTTGAAGGCTACACCTTC.